This TCR beta chain was retrieved from a study of somatic mutations in cytotoxic T cells in rheumatoid arthritis. V lost 4 bases, J lost 0 bases, and 10 bases stayed unmatched. The germline V gene encodes CDR1 LGHNT and CDR2 FRNRAP. The CDR3 has 18 amino acids. Produced via immunoSEQ multiplex PCR; TCRdb's table is partial and in-frame only. The sample consists of roughly 20,000 clones, 68% of them appearing once. Isolation of the CD4+ and CD8+ populations was accomplished via positive magnetic bead selection, with purity assessed by flow cytometry. This clonotype was obtained from an adult with rheumatoid arthritis. The sample consisted of CD8+ T cells sorted from blood. The genes are TRBV12-5 and TRBJ2-1, with 9 bases identical to TRBD2. The CDR3 DNA reads TGTGCTAGTGGTTCTCCGGATAGCGGGGGTAGCTCCTACAATGAGCAGTTCTTC. Translated, it gives CASGSPDSGGSSYNEQFF.